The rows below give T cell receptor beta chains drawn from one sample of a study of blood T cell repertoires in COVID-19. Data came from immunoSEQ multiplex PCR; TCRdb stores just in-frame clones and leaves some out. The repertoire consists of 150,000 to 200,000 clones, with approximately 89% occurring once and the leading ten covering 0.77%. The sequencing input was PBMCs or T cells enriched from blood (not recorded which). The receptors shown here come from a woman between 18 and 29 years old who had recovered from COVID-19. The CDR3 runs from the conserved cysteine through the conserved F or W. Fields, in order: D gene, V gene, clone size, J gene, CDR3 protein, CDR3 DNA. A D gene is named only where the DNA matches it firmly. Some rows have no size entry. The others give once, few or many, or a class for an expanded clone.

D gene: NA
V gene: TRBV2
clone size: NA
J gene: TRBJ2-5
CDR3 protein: CASSERRETQYF
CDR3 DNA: TGTGCCAGCAGTGAACGGAGAGAGACCCAGTACTTC

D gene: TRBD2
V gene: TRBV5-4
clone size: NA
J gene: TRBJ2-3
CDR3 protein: CASSPGTSGTDTQYF
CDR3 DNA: TGTGCCAGCAGCCCCGGGACTAGCGGCACAGATACGCAGTATTTT

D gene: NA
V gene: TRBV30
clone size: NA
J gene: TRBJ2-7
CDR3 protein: CAWSGGGHYEQYF
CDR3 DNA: TGTGCCTGGAGTGGGGGCGGCCACTACGAGCAGTACTTC

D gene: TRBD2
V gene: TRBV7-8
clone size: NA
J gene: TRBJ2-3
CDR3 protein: CASSTRGTSGFSTDTQYF
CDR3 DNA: TGTGCCAGCAGCACGCGCGGGACTAGCGGGTTTAGCACAGATACGCAGTATTTT

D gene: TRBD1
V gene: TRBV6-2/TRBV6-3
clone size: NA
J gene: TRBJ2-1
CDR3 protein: CASSYSILPRGLDEQFF
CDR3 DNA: TGTGCCAGCAGTTACTCGATTTTGCCCAGGGGGCTCGATGAGCAGTTCTTC

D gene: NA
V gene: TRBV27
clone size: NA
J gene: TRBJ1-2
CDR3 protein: CASSLLPSFGGRWYDYTF
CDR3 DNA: TGTGCCAGCAGTTTACTCCCTTCCTTTGGCGGCCGTTGGTATGACTACACCTTC

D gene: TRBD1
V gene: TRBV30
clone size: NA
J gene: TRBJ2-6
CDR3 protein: CAWSLTGGSGANVLTF
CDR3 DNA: TGTGCCTGGAGTTTAACAGGGGGCTCTGGGGCCAACGTCCTGACTTTC

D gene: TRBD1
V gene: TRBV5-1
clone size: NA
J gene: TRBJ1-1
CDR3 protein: CASSKRDRSYMNTEAFF
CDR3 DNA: TGCGCCAGCAGCAAACGGGACAGGAGCTACATGAACACTGAAGCTTTCTTT

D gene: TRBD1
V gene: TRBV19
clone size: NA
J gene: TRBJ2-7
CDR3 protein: CASSGDRADSYEQYF
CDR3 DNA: TGTGCCAGTAGCGGCGACAGGGCCGACTCCTACGAGCAGTACTTC

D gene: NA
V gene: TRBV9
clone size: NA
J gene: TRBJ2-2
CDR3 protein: CASSVEGRGNGELFF
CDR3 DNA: TGTGCCAGCAGCGTAGAGGGCAGGGGAAACGGGGAGCTGTTTTTT

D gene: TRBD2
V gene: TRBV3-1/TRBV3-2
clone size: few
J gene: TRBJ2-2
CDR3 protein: CASRREVTGELFF
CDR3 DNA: TGTGCCAGCAGACGGGAGGTCACCGGGGAGCTGTTTTTT

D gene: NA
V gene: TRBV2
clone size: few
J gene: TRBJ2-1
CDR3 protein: CASSLTRGPNEQFF
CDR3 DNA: TGTGCCAGCAGCCTGACTAGGGGACCCAATGAGCAGTTCTTC

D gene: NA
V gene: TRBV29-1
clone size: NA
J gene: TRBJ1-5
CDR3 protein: CSVGGYGQPQHF
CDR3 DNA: TGCAGCGTTGGAGGTTACGGGCAGCCCCAGCATTTT

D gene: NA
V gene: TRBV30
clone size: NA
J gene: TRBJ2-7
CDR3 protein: CAWSVSGYEQYF
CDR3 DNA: TGTGCCTGGAGTGTCTCCGGGTACGAGCAGTACTTC

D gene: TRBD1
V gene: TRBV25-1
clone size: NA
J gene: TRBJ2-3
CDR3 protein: CASSVTGGTADTQYF
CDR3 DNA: TGTGCCAGCAGCGTAACAGGGGGTACGGCAGATACGCAGTATTTT

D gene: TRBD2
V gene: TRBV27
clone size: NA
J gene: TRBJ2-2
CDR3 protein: CASSLRGGRAGELFF
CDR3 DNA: TGTGCCAGCAGTTTAAGGGGAGGGCGAGCCGGGGAGCTGTTTTTT

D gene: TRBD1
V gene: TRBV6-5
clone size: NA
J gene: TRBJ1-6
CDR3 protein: CASSGTGGNSPLHF
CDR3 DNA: TGTGCCAGCAGCGGGACAGGTGGTAATTCACCCCTCCACTTT

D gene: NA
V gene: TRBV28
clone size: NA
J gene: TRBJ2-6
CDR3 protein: CASDERVSGANVLTF
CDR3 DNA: TGTGCCAGCGATGAGAGGGTTTCTGGGGCCAACGTCCTGACTTTC

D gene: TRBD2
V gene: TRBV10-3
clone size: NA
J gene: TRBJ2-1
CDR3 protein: CAISDTVSGNNEQFF
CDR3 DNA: TGTGCCATCAGTGATACCGTTAGCGGGAACAATGAGCAGTTCTTC

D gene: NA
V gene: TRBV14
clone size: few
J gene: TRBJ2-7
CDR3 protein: CASSPRTAYEQYF
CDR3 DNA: TGTGCCAGCAGCCCTAGGACTGCCTACGAGCAGTACTTC

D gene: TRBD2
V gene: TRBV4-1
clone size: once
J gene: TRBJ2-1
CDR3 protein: CASSRTSGKVANEQFF
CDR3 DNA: TGCGCCAGCAGCCGGACTAGCGGGAAGGTAGCAAATGAGCAGTTCTTC

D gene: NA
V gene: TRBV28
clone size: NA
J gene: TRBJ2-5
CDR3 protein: CASNPAGAEETQYF
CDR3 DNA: TGTGCCAGCAACCCGGCAGGGGCAGAAGAGACCCAGTACTTC

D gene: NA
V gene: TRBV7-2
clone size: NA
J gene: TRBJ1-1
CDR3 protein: CASSLGGVGENTEAFF
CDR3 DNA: TGTGCCAGCAGCTTAGGTGGTGTAGGAGAGAACACTGAAGCTTTCTTT

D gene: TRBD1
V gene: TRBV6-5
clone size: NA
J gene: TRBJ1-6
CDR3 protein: CASSPTGTVNSPLHF
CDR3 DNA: TGTGCCAGCAGCCCGACCGGGACAGTTAATTCACCCCTCCACTTT

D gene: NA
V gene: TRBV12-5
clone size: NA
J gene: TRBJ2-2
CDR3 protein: CASGRLQSLPGELFF
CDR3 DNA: TGTGCTAGTGGTCGACTCCAGTCCCTTCCCGGGGAGCTGTTTTTT

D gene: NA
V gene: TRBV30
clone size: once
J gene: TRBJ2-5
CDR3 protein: CAWSVRETQYF
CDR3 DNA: TGTGCCTGGAGTGTCCGAGAGACCCAGTACTTC

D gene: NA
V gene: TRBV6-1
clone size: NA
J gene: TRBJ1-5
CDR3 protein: CASSPNRDKDQPQHF
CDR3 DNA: TGTGCCAGCAGTCCTAACCGGGACAAAGATCAGCCCCAGCATTTT

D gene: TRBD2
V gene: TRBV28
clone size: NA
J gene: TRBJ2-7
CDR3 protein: CASSPTSGGSYEQYF
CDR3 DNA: TGTGCCAGCAGCCCGACTAGCGGGGGTTCCTACGAGCAGTACTTC

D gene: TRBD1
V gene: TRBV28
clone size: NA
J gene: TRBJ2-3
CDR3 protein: CASSAGQGMRGTDTQYF
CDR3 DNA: TGTGCCAGCAGTGCCGGACAGGGGATGAGAGGGACAGATACGCAGTATTTT

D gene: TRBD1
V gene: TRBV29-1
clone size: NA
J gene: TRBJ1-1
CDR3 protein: CSARQGMNTEAFF
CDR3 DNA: TGCAGCGCAAGACAGGGCATGAACACTGAAGCTTTCTTT

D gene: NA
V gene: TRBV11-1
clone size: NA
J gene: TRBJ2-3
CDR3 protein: CASSLDRDRKDTQYF
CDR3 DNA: TGTGCCAGCAGCTTAGACCGTGACAGAAAAGATACGCAGTATTTT

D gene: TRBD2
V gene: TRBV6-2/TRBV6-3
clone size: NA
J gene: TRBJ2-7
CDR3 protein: CASSYGLAGGAYEQYF
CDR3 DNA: TGTGCCAGCAGTTACGGACTAGCGGGAGGTGCCTACGAGCAGTACTTC

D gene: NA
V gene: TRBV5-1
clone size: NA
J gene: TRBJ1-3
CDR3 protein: CASSRTSGTHSGNTIYF
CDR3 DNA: TGCGCCAGCAGCCGAACCTCCGGGACACACTCTGGAAACACCATATATTTT